One T cell receptor beta chain is described in this entry. Its specificity is not known. This record belongs to a study of T cell responses to AZD1222 COVID-19 vaccine. General study findings and limits: Baseline seropositivity characterized only 5 or 6 AZD1222 recipients. Spike-specific TCR breadth and depth grew following two AZD1222 doses. Without day 14 samples, only post-peak T cell repertoires were studied. Variant regions that are unmutated are reportedly the target of nearly half of spike-specific TCRs.

Germline V gene data show CDR1 as SEHNR and CDR2 as FQNEAQ (reference sequence). This CDR3 has 14 amino acids. The V segment lost 11 bases and the J segment 1 base; nucleotides outside the gene matches: 8. Only in-frame clones appear in the TCRdb table, and some are missing; sequencing was by immunoSEQ multiplex PCR. The table lists some 170,000 clones, around 92% of them singletons. J is TRBJ1-3 and V is TRBV7-9; 7 bases agree with TRBD1. The origin of this receptor is an adult in good health. The sample here was peripheral blood, taken on day 0 of MenACWY control vaccination. CDR3 region: CAGNPGQSGNTIYF. For the CDR3, the DNA is TGTGCCGGTAATCCGGGACAGTCTGGAAACACCATATATTTT.